The sequence of this T cell receptor (beta chain) was determined in a study of CD8 T cell repertoires and HIV-1 epitope variants. Whole-study context: Control wells had CMV/EBV/flu peptides, negative Ebola AY9, or no peptide.

Study-level findings and limits: About five clonotypes recognized Nef KF9, one HW9, none TAALDMSHF.

The ends were cut back, 1 base at V and 3 bases at J, with 5 bases in the middle. The V gene's germline CDR1 is LNHDA and CDR2 SQIVND (reference sequence). This CDR3 is 13 amino acids long. With regard to this clone: Antigen specificity is unknown.

Only in-frame clones appear in the TCRdb table, and some are missing; sequencing was by immunoSEQ multiplex PCR. This sample carries roughly 5,400 clones, about 63% of them seen once, and the ten largest clones take about 40%. The rearrangement links TRBV19 to TRBJ2-3, with no clear D. The clonotype comes from a male donor with HIV. Material: cultured CD8+ T cells derived from PBMCs. DNA for the CDR3: TGTGCCAGTAGTATAGCCCGGACAGATACGCAGTATTTT. This translates into CASSIARTDTQYF.